These 5 T cell receptor beta chains originate from one sample sequenced in a study of spatial heterogeneity in lung cancer. TCRdb re-analysed the 5' RACE reads in MiXCR, keeping a single row per CDR3 protein. The top ten hold about 23% of the sample, which has about 6,900 distinct CDR3 sequences, around 4% seen once. Time point noted: sample taken at primary tumor resection. From tumor, nontumor lung or frozen PBMC, whole RNA was taken unsorted for sequencing. The sequencing used normal lung tissue next to the tumor, collected at surgery. The receptors derive from a female donor with early-stage non-small cell lung cancer.

The sample holds many counts of this clonotype. The chain carries TRBV5-1 and TRBJ1-6; TRBD1 matches at 11 bases. The CDR3 is 15 residues long. The V gene's germline CDR1 is SGHRS and CDR2 YFSETQ. After removal of 4 bases from V and 8 bases from J, the junction contained 5 bases not matched to a gene. CDR3 coding DNA: TGCGCCAGCAGCGCAGGACAGGGGGCGGATTCACCCCTCCACTTT. Translated, it gives CASSAGQGADSPLHF.

This clonotype is medium-sized by share. The chain is built from TRBV2 and TRBJ2-2, with D possibly being TRBD1 (5 bases). This CDR3 has 15 residues. The ends were cut back, 6 bases at V and 7 bases at J, with 18 bases in the middle. CDR1 SNHLY and CDR2 FYNNEI come from the germline V gene. CDR3 protein: CASSETARTSGELFF. The CDR3 nucleotides read TGTGCCAGCAGCGAGACAGCCCGAACAAGCGGGGAGCTGTTTTTT.

This clonotype is medium-sized (0.01 to 0.1%) by share. The chain joins TRBV7-8 to TRBJ2-5; no reliable D call. The CDR3 sequence is 11 residues long. The V end was cut by 0 bases, the J end by 4 bases, with 0 bases between. Per germline, CDR1 SGHVS and CDR2 FQNEAQ. CDR3 DNA: TGTGCCAGCAGCTTAGCAGAGACCCAGTACTTC. This gives the protein CASSLAETQYF.

This clonotype has only a few counts. The rearrangement links TRBV3-2 to TRBJ2-1; the table's TRBD1 call for D was not verified on the DNA. TRBV3-2 is a pseudogene. The CDR3 extends over 15 amino acids. The CDR3 DNA reads as TGTGCCAGCAGCCCACCCGGCCCCGAGTACCATGAGCAGTTCTTC. Protein: CASSPPGPEYHEQFF.

At least ten counts were recorded for this clonotype. The chain links TRBV7-6 to TRBJ2-1; D is possibly TRBD2 (5 bases). This CDR3 region has 15 residues. Germline loops: CDR1 SGHVS, CDR2 FNYEAQ. The ends were cut back, 4 bases at V and 9 bases at J, with 19 bases in the middle. The CDR3, as DNA: TGTGCCAGCAGCTACAGCGGTCTTCAGGTGTCTGAGCAGTTCTTC. Protein: CASSYSGLQVSEQFF.